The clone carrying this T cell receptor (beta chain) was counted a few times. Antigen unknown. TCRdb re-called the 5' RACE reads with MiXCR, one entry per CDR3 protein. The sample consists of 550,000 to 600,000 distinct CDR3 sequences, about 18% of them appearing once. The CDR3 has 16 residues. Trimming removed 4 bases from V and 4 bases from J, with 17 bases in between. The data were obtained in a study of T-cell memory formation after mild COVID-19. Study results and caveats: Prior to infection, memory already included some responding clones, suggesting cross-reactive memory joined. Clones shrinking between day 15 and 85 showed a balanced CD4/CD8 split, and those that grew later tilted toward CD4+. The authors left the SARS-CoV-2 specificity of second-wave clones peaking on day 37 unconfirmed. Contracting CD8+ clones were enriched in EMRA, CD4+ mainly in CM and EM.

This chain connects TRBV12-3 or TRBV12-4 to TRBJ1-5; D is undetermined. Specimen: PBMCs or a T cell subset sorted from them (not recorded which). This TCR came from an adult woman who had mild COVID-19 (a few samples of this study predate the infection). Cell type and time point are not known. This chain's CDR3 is CASSSWEGSRNQPQHF. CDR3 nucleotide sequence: TGTGCCAGCAGTTCTTGGGAGGGAAGTCGGAATCAGCCCCAGCATTTT.